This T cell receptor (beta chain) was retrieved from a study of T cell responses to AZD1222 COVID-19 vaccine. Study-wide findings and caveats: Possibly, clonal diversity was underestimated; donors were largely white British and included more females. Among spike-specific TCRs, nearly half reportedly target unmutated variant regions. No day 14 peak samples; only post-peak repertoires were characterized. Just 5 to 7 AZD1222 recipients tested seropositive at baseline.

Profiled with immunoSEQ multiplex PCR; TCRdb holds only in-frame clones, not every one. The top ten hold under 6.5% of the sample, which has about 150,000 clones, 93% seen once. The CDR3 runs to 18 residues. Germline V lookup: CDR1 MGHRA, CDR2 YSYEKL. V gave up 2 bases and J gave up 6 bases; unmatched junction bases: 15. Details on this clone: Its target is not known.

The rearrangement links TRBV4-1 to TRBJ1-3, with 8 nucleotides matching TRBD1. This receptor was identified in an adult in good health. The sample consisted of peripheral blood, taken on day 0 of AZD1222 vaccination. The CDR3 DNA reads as TGCGCCAGCAGCCAAACAGGGGGGATTGAAAGGTCGGCAAACACCATATATTTT. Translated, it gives CASSQTGGIERSANTIYF.